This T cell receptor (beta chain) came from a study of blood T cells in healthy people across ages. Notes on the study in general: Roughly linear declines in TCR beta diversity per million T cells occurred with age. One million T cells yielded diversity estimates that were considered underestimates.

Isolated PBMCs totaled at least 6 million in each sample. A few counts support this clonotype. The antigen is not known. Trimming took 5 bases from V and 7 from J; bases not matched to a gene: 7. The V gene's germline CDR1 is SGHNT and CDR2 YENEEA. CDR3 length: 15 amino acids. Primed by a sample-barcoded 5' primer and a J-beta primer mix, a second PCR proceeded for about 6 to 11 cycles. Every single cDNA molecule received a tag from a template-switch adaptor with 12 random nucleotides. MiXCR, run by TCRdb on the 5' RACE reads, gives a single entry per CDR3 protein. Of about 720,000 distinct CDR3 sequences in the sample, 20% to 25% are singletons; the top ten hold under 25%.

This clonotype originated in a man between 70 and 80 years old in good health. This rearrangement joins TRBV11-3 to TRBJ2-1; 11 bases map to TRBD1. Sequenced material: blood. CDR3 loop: CASSERGTGGNEQFF. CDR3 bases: TGTGCCAGCAGCGAGAGGGGGACAGGGGGTAATGAGCAGTTCTTC.